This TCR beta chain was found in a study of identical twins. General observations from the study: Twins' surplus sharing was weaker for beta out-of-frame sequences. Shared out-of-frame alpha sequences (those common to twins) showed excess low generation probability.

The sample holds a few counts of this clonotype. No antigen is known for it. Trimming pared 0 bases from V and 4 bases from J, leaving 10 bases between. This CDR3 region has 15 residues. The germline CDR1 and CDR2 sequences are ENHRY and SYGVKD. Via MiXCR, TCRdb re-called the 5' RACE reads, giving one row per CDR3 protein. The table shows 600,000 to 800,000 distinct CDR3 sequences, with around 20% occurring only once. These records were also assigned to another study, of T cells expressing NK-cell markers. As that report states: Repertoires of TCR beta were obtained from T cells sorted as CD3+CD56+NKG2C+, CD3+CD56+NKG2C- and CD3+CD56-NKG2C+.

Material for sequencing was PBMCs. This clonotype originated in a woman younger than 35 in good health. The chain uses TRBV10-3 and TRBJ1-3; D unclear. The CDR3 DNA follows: TGTGCCATCAGTGAGTCGAAGTCCTCCGGAAACACCATATATTTT. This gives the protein CAISESKSSGNTIYF.